Reported below is one TCR beta chain. Its target is not known. A much larger clone is a single base away; this may be a read error. Naive CD8 T cells were picked out by sorting for CD8+CD4-CCR7+CD45RA+. As previously described, bulk TCR libraries were made using listed TCR primers. Each CDR3 protein is one row after TCRdb ran MiXCR on the PCR reads. The sample lists nearly 650,000 distinct CDR3 sequences; roughly 23% were seen once. CDR1 is SQVTM, CDR2 ANQGSEA, per germline. CDR3 length: 16 residues. The sample is drawn from a study of molecular identifiers for immune sequencing clone quantification. Study results and caveats: For effector cells, clones above 20 RNA copies held over 97% of molecules; for naive cells, under 1%.

The genes are TRBV29-1 and TRBJ2-2; D perhaps matches TRBD2 (5 bases). This sequence originates from a human donor in good health. Some libraries in this study had Jurkat cell RNA spiked in. Sequenced: naive CD8+ T cells from blood, with Jurkat cell RNA spiked in. This sample's subset: FACS-sorted CD8+CD4-CCR7+CD45RA+ naive T cells. The CDR3 DNA reads TGCAGCGTTGGATTGACCGGCAGATCTTCCACCGGGGAGCCGTTTTTT. Protein product: CSVGLTGRSSTGEPFF.